This T cell receptor beta chain emerged from a study of T-cell reconstitution after alpha-beta-depleted transplantation in children listed by TCRdb under 2016. With regard to the full study: Using TCR repertoire profiling, the study quantitatively followed how T-cell immune reconstitution unfolded in children after TCRalphabeta/CD19-depleted allogeneic hematopoietic cell transplantation.

This clonotype came up many times. Its antigen is unknown. Per-base qualities were not stored, and no clone one base away is much larger. The library was made by PCR. Sequencing took place on an Illumina HiSeq 2500. TCR library preparation used molecular barcoding, with unique molecular identifiers applied to normalize quantification of the TCRbeta repertoire. TCRdb reanalyzed the raw reads on its own, using fastp at Q25 for trimming and MiXCR for clone calling, and kept in-frame beta chains. Every distinct CDR3 protein forms one entry, paired with its most common genes and DNA. This sample comprises about 610,000 distinct CDR3 sequences, more than 9% of them detected only once. The ten largest clonotypes hold about 4.2% of the sample. The sequencing used PBMCs from the stem cell graft donor, collected from the stem cell graft. This clonotype was sampled from a human donor who donated a stem cell graft to a child with acute myeloid leukemia.

The CDR3 region reads CASSSTSDGEETQYF. In nucleotide form, the sequence is TGTGCCAGCAGTTCTACCTCGGACGGGGAGGAGACCCAGTACTTC. The chain was built from TRBV7-9 and TRBJ2-5; the D segment could be TRBD2, given 5 matching bases. Trimming removed 6 bases from V and 5 bases from J, leaving 19 bases between the germline ends. The CDR3, from cysteine to phenylalanine, totals 15 residues. The DNA shown is the 45-base CDR3, in frame from base 1. CDR1 and CDR2, per the germline V gene (reference sequence), are SEHNR and FQNEAQ.